The present T cell receptor beta chain was sequenced within a study of blood T cell repertoires in COVID-19. Assignment of participants to cohorts was predicated upon participant-reported clinical history. This clone was seen once. The V end lost 7 bases, the J end lost 5 bases, and 15 bases lay between the germline ends. The CDR3 contains 13 residues. Germline lookup yields CDR1 MNHEY and CDR2 SVGAGI. Original methodology: Estimated nucleated cell counts came from reference gene primer amplification. Profiled with immunoSEQ multiplex PCR; TCRdb holds only in-frame clones, not every one. Clone size and V and J calls were adopted from that table, with D and trimming inferred from the DNA. This table holds hundreds of thousands of clones, roughly nine tenths found once.

The sequenced sample was PBMCs or T cells enriched from blood (not recorded which). The TCR sequence derives from a woman aged 50 to 60 in a cohort exposed to, infected with or recovered from COVID-19 (not recorded which). This chain joins TRBV6-5 and TRBJ2-7, with a possible D match to TRBD1 (6 bases). The CDR3 sequence: CASIRNRADEQYF. The CDR3 bases are TGTGCCAGCATAAGGAACAGGGCAGACGAGCAGTACTTC.